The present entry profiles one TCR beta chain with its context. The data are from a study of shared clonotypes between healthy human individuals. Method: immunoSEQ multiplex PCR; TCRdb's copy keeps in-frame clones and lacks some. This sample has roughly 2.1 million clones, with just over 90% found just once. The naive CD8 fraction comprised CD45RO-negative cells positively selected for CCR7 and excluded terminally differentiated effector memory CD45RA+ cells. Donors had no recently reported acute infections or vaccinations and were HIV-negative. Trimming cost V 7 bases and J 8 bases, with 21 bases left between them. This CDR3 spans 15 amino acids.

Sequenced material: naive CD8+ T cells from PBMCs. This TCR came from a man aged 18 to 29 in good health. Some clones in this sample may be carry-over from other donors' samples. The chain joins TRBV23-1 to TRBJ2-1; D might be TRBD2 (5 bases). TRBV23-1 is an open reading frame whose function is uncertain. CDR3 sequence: CASTSHLGLGDEQFF. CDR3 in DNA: TGCGCCAGCACTTCCCACTTAGGACTCGGTGATGAGCAGTTCTTC.